This T cell receptor beta chain was identified during a study of monozygotic twins with cystic fibrosis. Study as a whole: Library input was about 3.3 micrograms of fragmented DNA, with approximately 14 PCR cycles.

Findings and caveats of the study: The repertoire was suggested to be naive-dominated, clonality median about 0.01. J usage was most co-twin-similar in 8 of 16 pairs, V in 13. In this small cohort, shared CDR3 numbers showed no association with age, concordance or disease severity.

The CDR3 length is 12 residues. Germline loops: CDR1 LNHNV, CDR2 YYDKDF (reference sequence). V shed 5 bases and J shed 1 base, with 3 bases lying between them. Libraries were prepared by immunoSEQ multiplex PCR; TCRdb keeps only in-frame clonotypes and omits some of them. Among over 30,000 clones listed, approximately 72% were seen once. Of note for this clone: Its antigen remains unidentified.

V usage is TRBV15 and J usage is TRBJ1-5; no reliable D call. Specimen: blood. This receptor was taken from a girl between 5 and 17 years old with cystic fibrosis. The CDR3: CATSGSNQPQHF. The CDR3 region has the DNA TGTGCCACCAGCGGAAGCAATCAGCCCCAGCATTTT.